This T cell receptor beta chain was found in a study of T cell repertoires in cytomegalovirus infection. Study findings and constraints: The response measured ex vivo was dominated by TCR beta clonotypes (HLA-C-restricted and CMV-specific).

One entry per CDR3 protein, called by TCRdb with MiXCR from the reads. This sample has 350,000 to 450,000 distinct CDR3 sequences; 15% to 20% occur once, and the top ten carry 7.5% to 9.5%. This clonotype was counted many times. The antigen is unknown. The CDR3 sequence is 16 residues long. V dropped 1 base and J dropped 0 bases, with 10 bases sitting between them. Per the germline V gene, CDR1 is SGHTA and CDR2 is FQGNSA. The TCR was taken from a human donor in good health (CMV status not recorded). Some clones in this sample may be carry-over from other donors' samples. The sequenced sample was PBMCs. This chain uses TRBV7-2 with TRBJ1-3; D is unclear. The CDR3 sequence: CASSLGPGSSGNTIYF. The CDR3 DNA follows: TGTGCCAGCAGCTTAGGACCGGGGAGCTCTGGAAACACCATATATTTT.